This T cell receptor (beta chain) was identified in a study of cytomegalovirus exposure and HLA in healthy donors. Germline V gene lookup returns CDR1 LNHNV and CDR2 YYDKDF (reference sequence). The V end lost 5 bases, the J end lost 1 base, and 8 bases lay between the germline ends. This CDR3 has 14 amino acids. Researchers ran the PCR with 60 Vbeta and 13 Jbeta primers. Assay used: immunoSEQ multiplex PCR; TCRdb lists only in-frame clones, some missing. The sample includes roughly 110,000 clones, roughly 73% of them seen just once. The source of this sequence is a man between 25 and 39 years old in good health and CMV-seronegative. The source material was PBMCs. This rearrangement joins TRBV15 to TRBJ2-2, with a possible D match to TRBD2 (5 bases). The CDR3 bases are TGTGCCACCAGCTTCGGAGGGAACACCGGGGAGCTGTTTTTT. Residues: CATSFGGNTGELFF.